This T cell receptor (beta chain) appears in the sequencing data of a study of shared clonotypes between healthy human individuals. Overall study: The study used three CD4 naive, three CD4 memory, two CD8 naive and one CD8 memory plate per donor.

CDR1 and CDR2 (germline): SQVTM, ANQGSEA. The CDR3 runs 13 residues. V lost 4 bases to trimming and J lost 4 bases; unmatched junction nucleotides: 5. Donation came from healthy HIV-negative adults that had no recent acute infections or vaccinations. Regarding this clone: As yet, its antigen is unknown.

The authors split each subset's genomic DNA evenly across several immunoSEQ plates. Generated by immunoSEQ multiplex PCR, the TCRdb table keeps only in-frame clones and is missing some. The repertoire holds millions of clones, with around nine tenths as singletons. General observations from the study: Clonotypes that were shared across a handful of donors made up around 5.5% of naive CD4 clonotypes.

Material: naive CD4+ T cells sorted from blood. The subset is: CD45RA+ positively selected. This sequence joins TRBV29-1 and TRBJ1-2, with 8 bases fitting TRBD1. The sequence came from a man between 18 and 35 years old in good health. Here the CDR3 DNA reads TGCAGCGTTGCTTCAGGGGGCGTCTATGGCTACACCTTC. Its protein product is CSVASGGVYGYTF. The variable domain in full, completed from reference TRBV29-1 and TRBJ1-2, reads SAVISQKPSRDICQRGTSLTIQCQVDSQVTMMFWYRQQPGQSLTLIATANQGSEATYESGFVIDKFPISRPNLTFSTLTVSNMSPEDSSIYLCSVASGGVYGYTFGSGTRLTVV.